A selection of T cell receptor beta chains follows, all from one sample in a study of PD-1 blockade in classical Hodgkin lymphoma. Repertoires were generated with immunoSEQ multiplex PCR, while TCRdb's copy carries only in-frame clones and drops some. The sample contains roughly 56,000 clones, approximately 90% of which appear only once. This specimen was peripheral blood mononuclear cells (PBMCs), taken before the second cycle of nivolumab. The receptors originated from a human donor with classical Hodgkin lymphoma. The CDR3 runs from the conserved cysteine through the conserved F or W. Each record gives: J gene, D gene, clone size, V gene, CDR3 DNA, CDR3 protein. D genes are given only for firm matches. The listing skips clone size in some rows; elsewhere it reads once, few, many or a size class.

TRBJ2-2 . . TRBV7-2 TGTGCCAGCAGCCTCCGCCCATGGGGGGCCGCGAACACCGGGGAGCTGTTTTTT CASSLRPWGAANTGELFF
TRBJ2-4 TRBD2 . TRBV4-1 TGCGCCAGCAGCCGTCTGAGGGAACTAGCGGGGACCAAAAACATTCAGTACTTC CASSRLRELAGTKNIQYF
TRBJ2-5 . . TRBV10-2 TGCGCCAGCAGTAGGGTCCCATTCGGGGAGACCCAGTACTTC CASSRVPFGETQYF
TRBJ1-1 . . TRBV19 TGTGCCAGTGGACAGAACACTGAAGCTTTCTTT CASGQNTEAFF
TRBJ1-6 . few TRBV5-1 TGCGCCAGCGGCCTCGCGGGACAACCTAATTCACCCCTCCACTTT CASGLAGQPNSPLHF
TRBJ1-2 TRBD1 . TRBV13 TGTGCCAGCAGCCAAAACCGGGACAGCGGGTACACCTTC CASSQNRDSGYTF
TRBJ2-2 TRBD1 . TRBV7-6 TGTGCCAGCAGCTTAATGGGACAGGGAGGGACCGGGGAGCTGTTTTTT CASSLMGQGGTGELFF
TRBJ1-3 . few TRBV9 TGTGCCAGCAGCGTAGGGAGGGGTACTGGAAACACCATATATTTT CASSVGRGTGNTIYF
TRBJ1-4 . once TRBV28 TGTGCCAGCAGGGAGGGACCAGTCGGGGAAAAACTGTTTTTT CASREGPVGEKLFF
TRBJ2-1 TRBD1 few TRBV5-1 TGCGCCAGCGCTCCGGGGACAGGCTCCTACAATGAGCAGTTCTTC CASAPGTGSYNEQFF
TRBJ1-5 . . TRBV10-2 TGCGCCAGCAGCGCTTTGGGACTCGACAGCAATCAGCCCCAGCATTTT CASSALGLDSNQPQHF
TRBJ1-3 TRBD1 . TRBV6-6 TGTGCCAGCAGGGGGGGGACAGGGACTGGAAACACCATATATTTT CASRGGTGTGNTIYF
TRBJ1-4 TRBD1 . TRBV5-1 TGCGCCAGCAGACAGGGGGCGAAGGAAAAACTGTTTTTT CASRQGAKEKLFF
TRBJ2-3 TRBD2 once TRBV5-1 TGCGCCAGCAGCCACCGACTAGCGGGGAGAGATACGCAGTATTTT CASSHRLAGRDTQYF
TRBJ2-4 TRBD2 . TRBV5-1 TGCGCCAGCAGCCCTAGCGGGGGGGGTTCCGCAACCAAAAACATTCAGTACTTC CASSPSGGGSATKNIQYF
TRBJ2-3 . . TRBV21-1 TGTGCCAGCTATAGGGGGACCAACACAGATACGCAGTATTTT CASYRGTNTDTQYF
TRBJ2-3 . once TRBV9 TGTGCCAGCAGCGTAGCTCCAGGGGCGAGCACAGATACGCAGTATTTT CASSVAPGASTDTQYF
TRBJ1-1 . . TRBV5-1 TGCGCCAGCAGCCTGGACGTATTGGGGACTGAAGCTTTCTTT CASSLDVLGTEAFF
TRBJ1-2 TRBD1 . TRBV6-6 TGTGCCAGCAGTGGGCGGGACAGGTTCGACTATGGCTACACCTTC CASSGRDRFDYGYTF
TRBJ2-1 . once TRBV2 TGTGCCAGCAGTTCCAGAGGATACAATGAGCAGTTCTTC CASSSRGYNEQFF
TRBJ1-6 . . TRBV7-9 TGTGCCAGCAGCTCCCAGGGGCAGGATAATTCACCCCTCCACTTT CASSSQGQDNSPLHF
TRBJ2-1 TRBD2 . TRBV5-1 TGCGCCAGCAGCTTGGTGGCTAGCGGGTCCAATGAGCAGTTCTTC CASSLVASGSNEQFF
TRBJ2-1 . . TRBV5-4 TGTGCCAGCAGCTTGGGTTCGGGGAACACCAGGGATGAGCAGTTCTTC CASSLGSGNTRDEQFF
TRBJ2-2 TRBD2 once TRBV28 TGTGCCAGCAGCTCGACAAAACCGGGGGGGCTCAAAACCGGGGAGCTGTTTTTT CASSSTKPGGLKTGELFF